The T cell receptor (beta chain) under discussion was sequenced for a study of blood T cell repertoires in COVID-19. This clone was found once. Relative to the germline gene, one junction end is altered; a read error may explain this. CDR1 SSHAT and CDR2 FNYEAQ come from the germline V gene (reference sequence). CDR3 length: 14 residues. In the original processing: Estimation of nucleated cell counts relied on the amplification of reference gene primers. Clones were read by immunoSEQ multiplex PCR, and TCRdb kept only the in-frame ones, dropping some. The V and J calls and clone size come from that table; D and trimming were worked out from the DNA. The sample gives roughly 250,000 clones, 85% to 90% of which show up once; about 1.6% is in the top ten. The cohort comprised adults aged roughly 18 to 100 years residing in about 25 US areas.

Source material: PBMCs or T cells enriched from blood (not recorded which). The chain links TRBV7-7 to TRBJ2-2, with D possibly TRBD2 on 6 matching bases. This receptor was identified in a woman between 45 and 65 years old who had recovered from COVID-19. The CDR3 region is CASSRGGSGGELFF. The CDR3 DNA follows: TGTGCTAGCAGCCGTGGGGGGTCAGGCGGGGAGCTGTTTTTT.